These T cell receptor beta chains were read from a single sample in a study of PD-L1 blockade in urothelial cancer. Using immunoSEQ multiplex PCR, the repertoire was profiled, and TCRdb retains in-frame clones only, with some absent. The table has tens of thousands of clones, over 80% seen once. The sample was PBMCs, taken around atezolizumab (anti-PD-L1) treatment. The receptors were gathered from a woman aged 70-85 years with urothelial cancer. Each CDR3 is given with its conserved first and last residue. A D gene is named only where the DNA matches it firmly. Where a row states a size, it is once, few, many or the class of an expanded clone; other rows omit it.

cdr3_aa: CASNGRVMRGYTF
cdr3_nt: TGTGCCAGCAACGGCAGGGTCATGCGCGGCTACACCTTC
j_call: TRBJ1-2
clone_size: NA
d_call: NA
v_call: TRBV2

cdr3_aa: CAWSTGQSSGNTIYF
cdr3_nt: TGTGCCTGGAGTACAGGGCAAAGCTCTGGAAACACCATATATTTT
j_call: TRBJ1-3
clone_size: NA
d_call: NA
v_call: TRBV30

cdr3_aa: CASSPLGGGSSYNEQFF
cdr3_nt: TGTGCCAGCTCACCTTTGGGGGGCGGGAGTTCCTACAATGAGCAGTTCTTC
j_call: TRBJ2-1
clone_size: NA
d_call: NA
v_call: TRBV18

cdr3_aa: CASSPRAGGASYNEQFF
cdr3_nt: TGTGCCAGCTCACCACGGGCCGGGGGGGCCTCCTACAATGAGCAGTTCTTC
j_call: TRBJ2-1
clone_size: NA
d_call: TRBD2
v_call: TRBV18

cdr3_aa: CASSQDPAAGLGGNTIYF
cdr3_nt: TGCGCCAGCAGCCAAGATCCGGCTGCGGGCCTCGGGGGAAACACCATATATTTT
j_call: TRBJ1-3
clone_size: NA
d_call: NA
v_call: TRBV4-3

cdr3_aa: CASSEGYYEQYF
cdr3_nt: TGCGCCAGCAGTGAGGGCTATTACGAGCAGTACTTC
j_call: TRBJ2-7
clone_size: few
d_call: NA
v_call: TRBV5-1

cdr3_aa: CASSFDYGYTF
cdr3_nt: TGTGCCAGCAGCTTCGACTATGGCTACACCTTC
j_call: TRBJ1-2
clone_size: NA
d_call: NA
v_call: TRBV5-6

cdr3_aa: CASSPITGTGDGYTF
cdr3_nt: TGTGCCAGTAGTCCAATAACCGGGACAGGGGACGGCTACACCTTC
j_call: TRBJ1-2
clone_size: NA
d_call: TRBD1
v_call: TRBV19

cdr3_aa: CASSPLATDTQYF
cdr3_nt: TGTGCCAGCTCACCCCTGGCAACAGATACGCAGTATTTT
j_call: TRBJ2-3
clone_size: NA
d_call: NA
v_call: TRBV18

cdr3_aa: CASSFPTGDEQYF
cdr3_nt: TGTGCCAGCAGCTTCCCGACAGGGGACGAGCAGTACTTC
j_call: TRBJ2-7
clone_size: NA
d_call: TRBD1
v_call: TRBV7-9

cdr3_aa: CASSYGTQQETQYF
cdr3_nt: TGCGCCAGCAGCTACGGGACTCAGCAGGAGACCCAGTACTTC
j_call: TRBJ2-5
clone_size: NA
d_call: NA
v_call: TRBV5-1

cdr3_aa: CASSFLGGNTEAFF
cdr3_nt: TGTGCCAGCAGTTTTTTAGGGGGAAACACTGAAGCTTTCTTT
j_call: TRBJ1-1
clone_size: NA
d_call: NA
v_call: TRBV28

cdr3_aa: CASSNSYGYTF
cdr3_nt: TGTGCCAGCAGCAACTCCTATGGCTACACCTTC
j_call: TRBJ1-2
clone_size: NA
d_call: NA
v_call: TRBV7-9

cdr3_aa: CASSLERDRYNEQFF
cdr3_nt: TGTGCCAGCAGCTTAGAAAGGGACAGGTACAATGAGCAGTTCTTC
j_call: TRBJ2-1
clone_size: NA
d_call: TRBD1
v_call: TRBV11-2

cdr3_aa: CASKLDGSNQPQHF
cdr3_nt: TGCGCCAGCAAACTCGACGGGAGTAATCAGCCCCAGCATTTT
j_call: TRBJ1-5
clone_size: once
d_call: NA
v_call: TRBV5-1